Listed here are 11 T cell receptor beta chains from one sample, sequenced in a study of blood T cell repertoires in COVID-19. Assay used: immunoSEQ multiplex PCR; TCRdb lists only in-frame clones, some missing. The sample holds about 97,000 clones, 82% seen once. Specimen: peripheral blood. The receptors stem from an older man with acute or convalescent COVID-19.

CDR3 amino acids: CAIRDRVPGELFF. In DNA form, the CDR3 reads TGTGCCATCAGGGACAGGGTTCCCGGGGAGCTGTTTTTT. The chain is built from TRBV10-3 and TRBJ2-2, with 8 bases identical to TRBD1. V shed 6 bases and J 6 bases; nucleotides not matched to a gene: 3. The V gene's germline CDR1 is ENHRY and CDR2 SYGVKD. The CDR3 is 13 amino acids.

This chain connects TRBV7-3 to TRBJ1-1; the D gene is possibly TRBD1 (6 bases). V gave up 2 bases and J gave up 0 bases, with 10 bases separating them. This CDR3 comprises 15 residues. Germline CDR1 reads SGHTA; CDR2 reads FQGTGA. CDR3 in amino acids: CASSLFGGLNTEAFF. The CDR3 nucleotides read TGTGCCAGCAGCTTATTTGGGGGCCTGAACACTGAAGCTTTCTTT.

This clone was counted between two and nine times. J is TRBJ1-1 and V is TRBV6-5; 8 bases map to TRBD1. The junction had 3 bases not matched to a gene; V was cut back by 6 bases and J by 3 bases. The CDR3 extends over 13 amino acids. The germline V gene has CDR1 MNHEY and CDR2 SVGAGI. The CDR3 reads CASSDRGYTEAFF. The CDR3 DNA reads TGTGCCAGCAGCGACAGGGGTTACACTGAAGCTTTCTTT.

The J gene is TRBJ2-7, the V gene TRBV11-2, with TRBD2 identical over 10 bases. Germline loops: CDR1 SGHAT, CDR2 FQNNGV. This CDR3 comprises 15 residues. V dropped 1 base and J dropped 4; count of bases not matched to a gene: 4. DNA for the CDR3: TGTGCCAGCAGCTTAGCACTAGCGGGGACTTACGAGCAGTACTTC. It yields the protein CASSLALAGTYEQYF.

This clone has a handful of counts. The genes are TRBV10-3 and TRBJ2-5; 12 nucleotides line up with TRBD2. J lost 5 bases, V lost 8 bases, and 9 bases had no gene match. In germline, CDR1 is ENHRY, CDR2 SYGVKD. The CDR3 consists of 15 residues. CDR3 sequence: CAIRSASGGAETQYF. The CDR3 DNA reads TGTGCCATCCGATCGGCTAGCGGGGGGGCGGAGACCCAGTACTTC.

This clone was observed a handful of times. The chain links TRBV4-1 to TRBJ2-1, with a tentative D call TRBD2 (5 bases). CDR1 and CDR2 from the germline V gene are MGHRA and YSYEKL. The length of the CDR3 is 18 residues. Deletions cut 5 bases from V and 9 bases from J, with 29 bases between. The CDR3 region has the DNA TGCGCCAGCAGCGGAGAGGCCCCCTCTAGCAGTCGTAGTGGTGAGCAGTTCTTC. This encodes CASSGEAPSSSRSGEQFF.

The V and J genes are TRBV3-1 (or the pseudogene TRBV3-2) and TRBJ1-1; D is possibly TRBD1 (6 bases). Trimming cost V 5 bases and J 5 bases, with 9 bases left between them. From germline, CDR1 is LGHDT and CDR2 YNNKEL (reference sequence). The CDR3 consists of 12 residues. This CDR3 is CASSSTGTEAFF. The CDR3 DNA reads as TGTGCCAGCAGCTCTACAGGGACTGAAGCTTTCTTT.

The rearrangement uses TRBV6-4 and TRBJ2-1; TRBD1 agrees at 8 bases. Germline lookup yields CDR1 MRHNA and CDR2 SNTAGT. V shed 6 bases and J 2 bases; nucleotides not matched to a gene: 9. The CDR3 is 16 residues long. CDR3 amino acids: CASSEWDRRAYNEQFF. For the CDR3, the DNA is TGTGCCAGCAGCGAATGGGACAGGCGAGCCTACAATGAGCAGTTCTTC.

The V and J genes are TRBV7-8 and TRBJ1-1; possibly TRBD1 for D (6 bases). The CDR3 sequence is 13 residues long. V was pared by 3 bases and J by 5 bases, with 10 bases between. The V gene's germline CDR1 is SGHVS and CDR2 FQNEAQ. CDR3 sequence reads: CASSFTGITEAFF. In DNA form, the CDR3 reads TGTGCCAGCAGCTTTACAGGGATAACTGAAGCTTTCTTT.

The CDR3, as DNA: TGTGCCTGGAGTGCGGACAGGGTCCGTGAAAAACTGTTTTTT. It codes for CAWSADRVREKLFF. The gene calls are TRBV30 and TRBJ1-4; 8 bases align to TRBD1. After removal of 1 base from V and 7 bases from J, the junction contained 5 bases not matched to a gene. The CDR3 sequence is 14 residues long. Germline CDR1 reads GTSNPN; CDR2 reads SVGIG (reference sequence).

The rearrangement uses TRBV6-5 and TRBJ2-3, with TRBD2 as a possible D gene (6 bases). Per the germline V gene, CDR1 is MNHEY and CDR2 is SVGAGI. CDR3 length: 15 amino acids. Trimming took off 0 bases at V and 5 bases at J, with 12 bases between the two ends. Here the CDR3 DNA reads TGTGCCAGCAGTTACTCGGGCGGGATGCAAGATACGCAGTATTTT. Its translation: CASSYSGGMQDTQYF.